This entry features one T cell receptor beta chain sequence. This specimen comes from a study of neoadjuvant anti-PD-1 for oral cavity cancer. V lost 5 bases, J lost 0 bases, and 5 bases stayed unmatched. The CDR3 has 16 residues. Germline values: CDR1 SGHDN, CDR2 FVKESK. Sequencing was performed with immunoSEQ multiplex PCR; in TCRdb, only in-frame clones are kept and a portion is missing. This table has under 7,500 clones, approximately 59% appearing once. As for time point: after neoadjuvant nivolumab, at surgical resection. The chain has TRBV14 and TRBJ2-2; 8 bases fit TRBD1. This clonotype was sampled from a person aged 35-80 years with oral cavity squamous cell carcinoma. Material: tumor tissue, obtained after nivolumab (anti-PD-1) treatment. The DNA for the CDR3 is TGTGCCAGCAGCTTAGGACAGGGCGCGAACACCGGGGAGCTGTTTTTT. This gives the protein CASSLGQGANTGELFF.